This TCR beta chain is drawn from a study of molecular identifiers for immune sequencing clone quantification. V was shortened by 0 bases and J by 0 bases, with 12 bases between the two germline ends. The CDR3 covers 17 residues. Germline V gene data show CDR1 as SGHDN and CDR2 as FVKESK. MiXCR, applied by TCRdb to the PCR reads, yields one record per CDR3 protein. The sample lists fewer than 350,000 distinct CDR3 sequences; over 20% were seen once. This clonotype was sampled from a human donor in good health. Some libraries in this study had Jurkat cell RNA spiked in. The chain combines TRBV14 with TRBJ1-5; weak D call: TRBD1 (5 bases). Sequencing used naive CD8+ T cells from blood, with Jurkat cell RNA spiked in. Subset in this sample: FACS-sorted CD8+CD4-CCR7+CD45RA+ naive T cells. The CDR3 nucleotides are TGTGCCAGCAGCCAAGATGCAGGGCCTCTTAGCAATCAGCCCCAGCATTTT. Protein product: CASSQDAGPLSNQPQHF.